This T cell receptor (beta chain) comes out of a study of CD4 T cells in relation to SARS-CoV-2 and coronaviruses. The wider study: The restricting HLA molecule for shared crossreactive spike epitopes was mapped.

Naive and memory CD4+ T cells were cultured with CEF, then survey-sequenced. Assay used: immunoSEQ multiplex PCR; TCRdb lists only in-frame clones, some missing. The data hold over 35,000 clones, with over 70% observed a single time. The CDR3 has 14 amino acids. Per germline, CDR1 KGHSH and CDR2 LQKENI. V lost 0 bases to trimming and J lost 2 bases, with 7 bases between them. Naive or memory CD4+ cells were cultured 1:1 with T cell-depleted PBMCs plus CEF. In the case of this clone: Its antigen remains unidentified.

V and J are TRBV18 and TRBJ2-5; D unclear. The sequence derives from an adult with COVID-19. Specimen: memory CD4+ T cells from PBMCs, cultured in vitro. CDR3 DNA sequence: TGTGCCAGCTCACCACCTTTATCTCAAGAGACCCAGTACTTC. It specifies CASSPPLSQETQYF.